Below are 5 T cell receptor beta chains sequenced from a single sample in a study of T cell responses to AZD1222 COVID-19 vaccine. Libraries were prepared by immunoSEQ multiplex PCR; TCRdb keeps only in-frame clonotypes and omits some of them. This table holds approximately 130,000 clones, 88% found once. This specimen was peripheral blood, taken 28 days after the second AZD1222 dose. These receptors originate from an adult who received the AZD1222 COVID-19 vaccine.

The chain combines TRBV28 with TRBJ2-7, with 7 bases aligning to TRBD2. Germline V CDR1 and CDR2: MDHEN, SYDVKM. V lost 2 bases, J lost 6 bases, and 13 bases stayed unmatched. CDR3 size: 16 residues. The CDR3, as DNA: TGTGCCAGCAGTTTAAGTTCTTCCGGGAGGAGGGGCGAGCAGTACTTC. This encodes CASSLSSSGRRGEQYF. The variable domain in full, with the rest retrieved from reference TRBV28 and TRBJ2-7, is DVKVTQSSRYLVKRTGEKVFLECVQDMDHENMFWYRQDPGLGLRLIYFSYDVKMKEKGDIPEGYSVSREKKERFSLILESASTNQTSMYLCASSLSSSGRRGEQYFGPGTRLTVT.

This chain links TRBV4-2 with TRBJ2-7; D unresolved. V was pared by 1 base and J by 6 bases, with 13 bases between. Per the germline V gene, CDR1 is LGHNA and CDR2 is YNFKEQ. The CDR3 has 14 residues. CDR3 bases: TGTGCCAGCAGCCAAGGGCTAGTACCGGGCGAGCAGTACTTC. Protein product: CASSQGLVPGEQYF.

CDR3 amino acids: CASSLSIPASQPQHF. The CDR3 nucleotides read TGTGCCAGCAGTTTATCTATTCCCGCTAGTCAGCCCCAGCATTTT. V is TRBV27 and J is TRBJ1-5; D gene unclear. This CDR3 has 15 residues. V dropped 0 bases and J dropped 6 bases, with 12 bases sitting between them. CDR1 is MNHEY and CDR2 is SMNVEV in the germline V gene (reference sequence).

V is TRBV7-6 and J is TRBJ2-1; D is possibly TRBD1 or TRBD2 (5 bases each). The germline V and J ends were trimmed by 1 base and 6 bases, with 13 bases remaining between them. The CDR3 extends over 15 amino acids. From germline, CDR1 is SGHVS and CDR2 FNYEAQ. CDR3 region: CASSLGGSWGNEQFF. DNA for the CDR3: TGTGCCAGCAGCTTAGGGGGGTCGTGGGGCAATGAGCAGTTCTTC.

The chain uses TRBV11-1 and TRBJ2-7; maybe TRBD1 (6 bases). CDR3 length equals 15 residues. V was cut by 1 base and J by 0 bases, with 10 bases left in between. The germline V gene has CDR1 SGHAT and CDR2 FQDESV (reference sequence). The CDR3 bases are TGTGCCAGCAGCTTAGTGGACAGTGACTCCTACGAGCAGTACTTC. Translated, it gives CASSLVDSDSYEQYF. Using reference TRBV11-1 and TRBJ2-7 for the parts outside the CDR3, the full variable domain is EAEVAQSPRYKITEKSQAVAFWCDPISGHATLYWYRQILGQGPELLVQFQDESVVDDSQLPKDRFSAERLKGVDSTLKIQPAELGDSAMYLCASSLVDSDSYEQYFGPGTRLTVT.